This is a list of T cell receptor beta chains from one sample in a study of cytomegalovirus exposure and HLA in healthy donors. The protocol was immunoSEQ multiplex PCR, while the TCRdb copy is restricted to in-frame clones and leaves out a portion. Of almost 200,000 clones in the sample, 70% to 90% were seen once. Sequencing was performed on PBMCs. The receptors originated from a woman aged 50 to 65 in good health and CMV-seronegative. Each CDR3 is given with its conserved first and last residue. D genes are given only for firm matches. Size tells how often a clone was seen (once, few, many) or the class of an expanded clone, and some rows leave it out.

v_gene	abundance	d_gene	j_gene	CDR3aa	CDR3nt
TRBV10-1	NA	NA	TRBJ2-1	CASSDEAGSYNEQFF	TGCGCCAGCAGTGATGAAGCGGGTTCCTACAATGAGCAGTTCTTC
TRBV6-6	NA	NA	TRBJ1-1	CASITGRGSPEAFF	TGTGCCAGCATCACGGGGAGGGGTAGCCCTGAAGCTTTCTTT
TRBV5-1	NA	TRBD2	TRBJ2-3	CASSPGRTSGPTDTQYF	TGCGCCAGCAGCCCTGGGCGGACTAGCGGTCCCACAGATACGCAGTATTTT
TRBV18	NA	TRBD1	TRBJ2-7	CASSAGTGPLYEQYF	TGTGCCAGCTCTGCGGGGACAGGCCCCCTCTACGAGCAGTACTTC
TRBV6-5	NA	NA	TRBJ1-1	CASSSGGTEAFF	TGTGCCAGCAGCTCCGGGGGGACTGAAGCTTTCTTT
TRBV28	once	NA	TRBJ2-1	CASSLYNNEQFF	TGTGCCAGCAGTTTATATAACAATGAGCAGTTCTTC
TRBV5-1	NA	NA	TRBJ2-1	CASGTVNEQFF	TGCGCCAGCGGCACAGTCAATGAGCAGTTCTTC
TRBV20-1	NA	NA	TRBJ1-2	CSASLGYGYTF	TGCAGTGCTAGTCTCGGCTATGGCTACACCTTC
TRBV28	NA	TRBD1	TRBJ1-5	CASSPGQGSQPQHF	TGTGCCAGCAGTCCCGGACAGGGCAGTCAGCCCCAGCATTTT
TRBV19	NA	TRBD1	TRBJ1-1	CASSIRGQGNNDTEAFF	TGTGCCAGTAGTATAAGGGGACAGGGTAATAACGACACTGAAGCTTTCTTT
TRBV7-2	NA	TRBD2	TRBJ2-2	CASSFRGSGRSGELFF	TGTGCCAGCAGCTTTCGGGGTAGCGGGAGGTCCGGGGAGCTGTTTTTT
TRBV9	NA	TRBD2	TRBJ2-7	CASSVGMPPAAGGREQYF	TGTGCCAGCAGCGTAGGAATGCCCCCCGCAGCGGGAGGGCGCGAGCAGTACTTC
TRBV5-8	few	TRBD1	TRBJ2-7	CASSFEGALTYEQYF	TGTGCCAGCAGCTTCGAGGGGGCATTGACCTACGAGCAGTACTTC
TRBV10-2	NA	NA	TRBJ1-4	CASSSGGTNEKLFF	TGCGCCAGCAGTTCAGGAGGGACTAATGAAAAACTGTTTTTT
TRBV7-8	few	NA	TRBJ2-7	CASSLKSQGDGPEQYF	TGTGCCAGCAGCTTAAAATCACAGGGAGACGGTCCCGAGCAGTACTTC
TRBV6-1	NA	TRBD1	TRBJ1-2	CASSGQGRNYGYTF	TGTGCCAGCAGCGGACAGGGCCGTAACTATGGCTACACCTTC